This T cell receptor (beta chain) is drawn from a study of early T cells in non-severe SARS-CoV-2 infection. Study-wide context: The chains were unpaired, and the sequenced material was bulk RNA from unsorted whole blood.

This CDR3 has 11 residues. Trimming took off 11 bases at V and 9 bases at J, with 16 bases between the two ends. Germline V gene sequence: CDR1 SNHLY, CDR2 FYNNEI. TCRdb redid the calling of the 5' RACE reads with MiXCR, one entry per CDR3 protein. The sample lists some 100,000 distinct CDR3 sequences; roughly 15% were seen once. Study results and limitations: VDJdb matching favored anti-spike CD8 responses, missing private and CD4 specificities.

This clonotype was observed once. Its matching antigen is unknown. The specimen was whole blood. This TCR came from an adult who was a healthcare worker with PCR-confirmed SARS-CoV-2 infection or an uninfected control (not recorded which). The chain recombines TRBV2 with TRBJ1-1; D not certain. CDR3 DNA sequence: TGTGCCCTTTCGGGGTTCTCTCAAGCTTTCTTT. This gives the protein CALSGFSQAFF.